This T cell receptor beta chain appears in the sequencing data of a study of Ad26.COV2.S vaccination and SARS-CoV-2 variants. The data were produced by immunoSEQ multiplex PCR, yet TCRdb's version contains in-frame clones alone and is incomplete. There are hundreds of thousands of clones in the sample; around 89% occur only once, and roughly 1.5% lies in the top ten. As for this clone: Its target is not known.

V was cut by 0 bases and J by 6 bases, with 10 bases left in between. This CDR3 spans 14 amino acids. Germline V gene sequence: CDR1 SGDLS, CDR2 YYNGEE. Indicated treatment: roughly 18 received Ad26.COV2.S at low or high dose, single or two shots; several received placebo; per-sample allocation not given. Following the first vaccine or placebo injection, samples were taken on day 63. An adult donor aged 18-55 years was enrolled in Boston. Findings and caveats of the study: A substantial breadth of spike-specific CD8+ and CD4+ T cell responses after vaccination has been reported.

The sequences come from peripheral blood, collected in a trial of Ad26.COV2.S vaccine versus placebo. The clonotype comes from a person aged 18-60 years who received the Ad26.COV2.S COVID-19 vaccine or a placebo. The chain combines TRBV9 with TRBJ1-3; D ambiguous. The CDR3 here is CASSVADIANTIYF. CDR3 sequence (DNA): TGTGCCAGCAGCGTAGCTGACATAGCAAACACCATATATTTT.